These 29 T cell receptor beta chains came from one sample sequenced in a study of T cells in Graves' hyperthyroidism and ophthalmopathy (dated by TCRdb to the late 2010s). Library preparation was by multiplex PCR. The instrument was an Illumina HiSeq 2000. Amplification of TCR beta CDR3 regions was carried out from RNA transcripts. The TCR CDR3 was subjected to a first round of RT-PCR using the HTBI primer set and the Qiagen OneStep RT-PCR kit. TCRdb applied fastp at Q25 and MiXCR to the public reads, then kept only in-frame beta chains. Merged by CDR3 protein, the rows form single entries marked with the most common genes and DNA. Present in this sample are about 600,000 distinct CDR3 sequences, roughly 14% of which were seen just once. The ten largest clones add up to around 12% of the sample. Sequenced sample: blood. These receptors were collected from a woman in her 50s with Graves' ophthalmopathy.

In this sample, this clonotype turned up many times. CDR3 in DNA: TGTGCCATCAGTGGGCAGAACCTTCAGGGTGAGCAGTTCTTC. Protein product: CAISGQNLQGEQFF. The genes are TRBV10-3 and TRBJ2-1; D possibly corresponds to TRBD1 (5 bases). The germline V gene has CDR1 ENHRY and CDR2 SYGVKD. Trimming pared 4 bases from V and 9 bases from J, leaving 16 bases between. The CDR3 is made up of 14 amino acids.

This clonotype showed up many times. The chain joins TRBV5-1 to TRBJ2-1; TRBD1 matches 8 bases. The CDR3 contains 15 residues. Germline assignment: CDR1 SGHRS and CDR2 YFSETQ. The V segment lost 7 bases and the J segment 0 bases; nucleotides outside the gene matches: 6. The CDR3 nucleotides are TGCGCCAGCGAACCGCAGGGGGCCTCCTACAATGAGCAGTTCTTC. Translation: CASEPQGASYNEQFF.

There are many counts of this clonotype. V and J are TRBV25-1 and TRBJ2-1; D remains ambiguous. The CDR3 extends over 13 amino acids. The V and J ends lost 4 bases and 9 bases respectively, with 13 bases between them. CDR1 is MGHDK and CDR2 is SYGVNS in the germline V gene. In DNA form, the CDR3 reads TGTGCCAGCAGTGCCGGGTCCGTTCGTGAGCAGTTCTTC. Translating it yields CASSAGSVREQFF.

This clonotype was found many times. The chain uses TRBV7-2 and TRBJ2-7; no definite D call. CDR1 and CDR2 (germline): SGHTA, FQGNSA. Trimming took off 4 bases at V and 0 bases at J, with 13 bases between the two ends. The CDR3 sequence is 15 residues long. The DNA of the CDR3 is TGTGCCAGCAGCTCGGTCCGGCTAAGCTCCTACGAGCAGTACTTC. It is translated as CASSSVRLSSYEQYF.

The genes are TRBV12-3 or TRBV12-4 and TRBJ2-2; D is possibly TRBD1 or TRBD2 (5 bases each). Trimming stripped 5 bases from V and 5 bases from J, with 15 bases between. CDR3 size: 15 residues. In DNA form, the CDR3 reads TGTGCCAGCAGTACCTGGGCCGAGGGGACCGGGGAGCTGTTTTTT. Translation gives CASSTWAEGTGELFF.

The genes are TRBV24-1 and TRBJ2-1; 8 bases agree with TRBD2. The germline V gene encodes CDR1 KGHDR and CDR2 SFDVKD. V lost 4 bases, J lost 4 bases, and 8 bases stayed unmatched. The CDR3 spans 16 residues. CDR3 DNA: TGTGCCACCAGTGACTCCAGCGGGAGAAGTTACAATGAGCAGTTCTTC. This encodes CATSDSSGRSYNEQFF.

There are many counts of this clonotype. This chain links TRBV6-1 with TRBJ2-3; 10 bases align to TRBD2. V lost 8 bases and J lost 6; bases outside the gene matches: 8. CDR1 and CDR2 from the germline V gene are MNHNS and SASEGT. The CDR3 contains 14 residues. CDR3 bases: TGTGCCAGCGGACTAGCGGCGGGGTTGGATACGCAGTATTTT. It specifies CASGLAAGLDTQYF.

This clonotype has a handful of counts. The V gene is TRBV18, the J gene TRBJ2-3; TRBD2 matches 7 bases. Per the germline V gene, CDR1 is KGHSH and CDR2 is LQKENI. Germline trimming cut 0 bases from V and 3 bases from J; bases unmatched to any gene: 6. This CDR3 comprises 16 residues. The CDR3 DNA sequence: TGTGCCAGCTCACCACCGGCGGCGGGAGTTACAGATACGCAGTATTTT. The encoded protein is CASSPPAAGVTDTQYF.

This clonotype was recorded many times. V is TRBV5-1 and J is TRBJ2-3; TRBD2 agrees at 10 bases. The CDR3 is made up of 17 amino acids. Germline V CDR1 and CDR2: SGHRS, YFSETQ. The V and J ends lost 2 bases and 0 bases, in that order; junction bases with no gene match: 6. The CDR3, as DNA: TGCGCCAGCAGCTTTACGGGACTAGCGCCGAGCACAGATACGCAGTATTTT. This encodes CASSFTGLAPSTDTQYF.

This rearrangement joins TRBV6-1 to TRBJ1-4; perhaps TRBD1 as D (6 bases). The germline V gene encodes CDR1 MNHNS and CDR2 SASEGT. The CDR3 contains 15 residues. With 8 bases removed from V and 2 bases from J, the gap between germline ends came to 15 bases. This CDR3 reads CASVPRTGTNEKLFF. The DNA of the CDR3 is TGTGCCAGCGTCCCCCGAACAGGGACTAATGAAAAACTGTTTTTT.

This chain joins TRBV28 and TRBJ1-3; 9 positions agree with TRBD1. V was clipped by 7 bases and J by 5 bases; unmatched bases: 6. The CDR3 spans 14 residues. In germline, CDR1 is MDHEN, CDR2 SYDVKM. Written as DNA, the CDR3 is TGTGCCAGCAAAGAGACAGGGGGTAGAAACACCATATATTTT. It translates to CASKETGGRNTIYF.

This clonotype was seen at least ten times. This chain uses TRBV29-1 with TRBJ1-1, with D hard to call. In germline, CDR1 is SQVTM, CDR2 ANQGSEA. V was cut by 4 bases and J by 3 bases, with 9 bases left in between. This CDR3 region has 12 residues. The CDR3 loop is CSVGTVDTEAFF. CDR3 in DNA: TGCAGCGTTGGGACCGTGGACACTGAAGCTTTCTTT.

The V and J genes are TRBV5-1 and TRBJ2-7, with 12 bases identical to TRBD2. CDR3 length equals 17 residues. V lost 0 bases and J lost 0; bases outside the gene matches: 4. Germline V gene data show CDR1 as SGHRS and CDR2 as YFSETQ. This chain's CDR3 is CASSLAGLAGSSYEQYF. The CDR3 nucleotides are TGCGCCAGCAGCTTGGCCGGACTAGCGGGAAGCTCCTACGAGCAGTACTTC.

The V gene is TRBV4-2, the J gene TRBJ2-2, with TRBD2 as a possible D gene (7 bases). Looked up from germline, CDR1 is LGHNA and CDR2 is YNFKEQ. This CDR3 contains 17 residues. With 1 base removed from V and 0 bases from J, the gap between germline ends came to 12 bases. CDR3 amino acids: CASSQVRGGTNTGELFF. The CDR3 DNA reads TGTGCCAGCAGCCAAGTTCGCGGGGGCACGAACACCGGGGAGCTGTTTTTT.

This clonotype was counted at least ten times. The chain recombines TRBV18 with TRBJ2-5; D is ambiguous. CDR1 KGHSH and CDR2 LQKENI come from the germline V gene. The CDR3 totals 16 residues. Trimming took off 3 bases at V and 0 bases at J, with 14 bases between the two ends. The CDR3, as DNA: TGTGCCAGCTCACCTGCCCCCTCGAAGTACCAAGAGACCCAGTACTTC. This encodes CASSPAPSKYQETQYF.

This clonotype occurred a few times. The chain carries TRBV14 and TRBJ2-5; D unresolved. The CDR3 has 15 amino acids. Between the trimmed V and J ends, which lost 2 bases and 0 bases, there was a span of 10 bases. The germline CDR1 and CDR2 sequences are SGHDN and FVKESK. CDR3 amino acids: CASSQISWYQETQYF. CDR3 bases: TGTGCCAGCAGCCAAATCTCTTGGTACCAAGAGACCCAGTACTTC.

This clonotype was picked up many times. The J gene is TRBJ1-2, the V gene TRBV7-2; D perhaps matches TRBD1 (5 bases). Trimming took off 5 bases at V and 8 bases at J, with 24 bases between the two ends. This CDR3 has 16 residues. In germline, CDR1 is SGHTA, CDR2 FQGNSA. For the CDR3, the DNA is TGTGCCAGCAGCCCCCAGGCGCAGGGAAACGTGGGAGGCTACACCTTC. This codes for CASSPQAQGNVGGYTF.

V and J are TRBV6-1 and TRBJ1-5; 8 bases match TRBD1. V was pared by 4 bases and J by 6 bases, with 14 bases of the junction left unmatched. CDR1 and CDR2 from the germline V gene are MNHNS and SASEGT. The CDR3 length is 17 residues. In DNA, the CDR3 is TGTGCCAGCAGTGGCGATCGCTTTCAGGGGGCCGGTCAGCCCCAGCATTTT. Protein: CASSGDRFQGAGQPQHF.

This clonotype was recorded at least ten times. The chain employs TRBV3-1 and TRBJ1-5; perhaps TRBD1 as D (5 bases). Germline V gene lookup returns CDR1 LGHDT and CDR2 YNNKEL (reference sequence). V gave up 0 bases and J gave up 1 base, with 10 bases separating them. This CDR3 spans 16 amino acids. In DNA, the CDR3 is TGTGCCAGCAGCCAAGACTCAGGGTACAGCAATCAGCCCCAGCATTTT. Protein sequence: CASSQDSGYSNQPQHF.

This clonotype was found many times. V usage is TRBV6-1 and J usage is TRBJ2-7; a weak D match, TRBD1 (5 bases). Germline V gene sequence: CDR1 MNHNS, CDR2 SASEGT. The CDR3 length is 14 residues. Trimming removed 2 bases at V and 5 bases at J, with 13 bases between. In DNA, the CDR3 is TGTGCCAGCAGTGAATACCTGGGGCGAAACGAGCAGTACTTC. Translation gives CASSEYLGRNEQYF.

This chain joins TRBV6-1 and TRBJ2-5; weak D call: TRBD2 (6 bases). CDR3 size: 14 residues. CDR1 is MNHNS, CDR2 SASEGT, per germline. The V end was cut by 5 bases, the J end by 3 bases, with 13 bases between. This chain's CDR3 is CASSQEGTKETQYF. The CDR3 nucleotides read TGTGCCAGCAGTCAGGAGGGTACAAAAGAGACCCAGTACTTC.

This rearrangement joins TRBV19 to TRBJ2-1; D is ambiguous. Deletions cut 3 bases from V and 0 bases from J, with 6 bases between. The CDR3 has 14 residues. Germline loops: CDR1 LNHDA, CDR2 SQIVND (reference sequence). CDR3 nucleotides: TGTGCCAGTAGTATGTCTAGCTCCTACAATGAGCAGTTCTTC. Translated, it gives CASSMSSSYNEQFF.

This clonotype was recorded many times. CDR3 in amino acids: CATSRAHRAGGNYGYTF. The CDR3 DNA reads as TGTGCCACCAGCAGAGCCCACAGGGCAGGGGGCAACTATGGCTACACCTTC. The chain joins TRBV15 to TRBJ1-2; 8 bases match TRBD1. Germline trimming cut 1 base from V and 2 bases from J; bases unmatched to any gene: 9. The V gene's germline CDR1 is LNHNV and CDR2 YYDKDF (reference sequence). There are 17 residues in the CDR3.

V usage is TRBV9 and J usage is TRBJ2-1; D not resolved. The CDR3 is 15 residues long. V lost 3 bases and J lost 8, with 18 bases in between. Germline V gene sequence: CDR1 SGDLS, CDR2 YYNGEE. The CDR3 nucleotides read TGTGCCAGCAGCGCCCGTCCGCTCTCATACGATGAGCAGTTCTTC. This codes for CASSARPLSYDEQFF.

This clonotype was detected many times. The V call is TRBV7-2, the J call TRBJ2-2; TRBD1 is a possible D gene (5 bases). Germline V gene data show CDR1 as SGHTA and CDR2 as FQGNSA. V lost 3 bases and J 6 bases, leaving 11 bases between the germline ends. The length of the CDR3 is 14 residues. CDR3 sequence: CASSFQGASGELFF. As DNA, the CDR3 is TGTGCCAGCAGCTTCCAAGGGGCTTCCGGGGAGCTGTTTTTT. Variable domain in full (rest from reference TRBV7-2 and TRBJ2-2): GAGVSQSPSNKVTEKGKDVELRCDPISGHTALYWYRQSLGQGLEFLIYFQGNSAPDKSGLPSDRFSAERTGGSVSTLTIQRTQQEDSAVYLCASSFQGASGELFFGEGSRLTVL.

This clonotype has ten or more counts. The gene calls are TRBV5-1 and TRBJ1-1, with D possibly TRBD1 on 5 matching bases. V lost 0 bases and J lost 0, with 12 bases in between. The germline V gene encodes CDR1 SGHRS and CDR2 YFSETQ. The CDR3 sequence is 16 residues long. The DNA of the CDR3 is TGCGCCAGCAGCTTGGGTCCACAGGAAATGAACACTGAAGCTTTCTTT. Its translation is CASSLGPQEMNTEAFF. The complete variable domain, with remaining parts taken from reference TRBV5-1 and TRBJ1-1, reads KAGVTQTPRYLIKTRGQQVTLSCSPISGHRSVSWYQQTPGQGLQFLFEYFSETQRNKGNFPGRFSGRQFSNSRSEMNVSTLELGDSALYLCASSLGPQEMNTEAFFGQGTRLTVV.

As to this clonotype: A much larger clone sits a single nucleotide away, making a read error possible. The chain has TRBV2 and TRBJ2-2; 12 nucleotides line up with TRBD1. Per the germline V gene, CDR1 is SNHLY and CDR2 is FYNNEI. The CDR3 has 17 amino acids. The CDR3 reads CASKGTGGVFITGELSF. The CDR3 DNA is TGTGCCAGTAAAGGGACAGGGGGCGTTTTTATCACCGGGGAGCTGTCTTTT.

This clonotype came up many times. The chain has TRBV28 and TRBJ2-7; 9 nucleotides agree with TRBD2. The CDR3 loop spans 15 amino acids. Trimming at V came to 6 bases and at J to 6 bases, leaving 12 bases not matched to a gene. From germline, CDR1 is MDHEN and CDR2 SYDVKM. The CDR3 bases are TGTGCCAGCAGCCCACGGCGGGAGGGCCTGTGCGAGCAGTACTTC. It encodes CASSPRREGLCEQYF. Using reference TRBV28 and TRBJ2-7 for the parts outside the CDR3, the full variable domain is DVKVTQSSRYLVKRTGEKVFLECVQDMDHENMFWYRQDPGLGLRLIYFSYDVKMKEKGDIPEGYSVSREKKERFSLILESASTNQTSMYLCASSPRREGLCEQYFGPGTRLTVT.

This clonotype appeared many times. The genes are TRBV12-5 and TRBJ2-3, with D possibly matching TRBD2 (6 bases). The CDR3 spans 15 residues. Trimming stripped 6 bases from V and 2 bases from J, with 15 bases between. CDR1 is LGHNT and CDR2 is FRNRAP in the germline V gene. CDR3 loop: CASGTSGSYTDTQYF. The CDR3 DNA reads as TGTGCTAGTGGCACGAGCGGGTCCTACACAGATACGCAGTATTTT.